This T cell receptor (beta chain) was sequenced in a study of blood T cell repertoires in COVID-19. This CDR3 has 13 amino acids. Per the germline V gene, CDR1 is SGDLS and CDR2 is YYNGEE. The V end lost 0 bases, the J end lost 3 bases, and 6 bases lay between the germline ends. Clones were sequenced by immunoSEQ multiplex PCR, and TCRdb holds only the in-frame ones, with some missing. Here the sample spans over 200,000 clones, approximately 86% being singletons. Sequencing was done on a sample of peripheral blood. The sequence derives from a man aged 35 to 55 who had recovered from COVID-19. The chain has TRBV9 and TRBJ1-2; no definite D call. The CDR3 sequence: CASSVGEYYGYTF. CDR3 DNA: TGTGCCAGCAGCGTAGGGGAGTACTATGGCTACACCTTC.